The 2 T cell receptor beta chains listed next were all sequenced from one sample in a study of blood T cell repertoires in COVID-19. The repertoire was sequenced with immunoSEQ multiplex PCR; TCRdb's copy has only in-frame clones and lacks some. The top ten hold under 10% of the sample, which has 150,000 to 200,000 clones, around 83% seen once. Specimen: peripheral blood. The receptor set was obtained from a woman between 65 and 79 years old with COVID-19, enrolled during active disease.

J is TRBJ2-5 and V is TRBV19; 8 bases fit TRBD1. Germline V gives CDR1 LNHDA, CDR2 SQIVND (reference sequence). CDR3 length: 15 amino acids. V was pared by 4 bases and J by 5 bases, with 9 bases of the junction left unmatched. In DNA, the CDR3 is TGTGCCAGTAGTAACCGACAGGGGATAAGGGAGACCCAGTACTTC. It specifies CASSNRQGIRETQYF.

V usage is TRBV5-1 and J usage is TRBJ2-2; 10 bases match TRBD2. The CDR3 totals 16 residues. The V gene's germline CDR1 is SGHRS and CDR2 YFSETQ. V was pared by 6 bases and J by 3 bases, with 8 bases of the junction left unmatched. The CDR3 here is CASNPSGRSYTGELFF. Written as DNA, the CDR3 is TGCGCCAGCAACCCTAGCGGGAGAAGCTACACCGGGGAGCTGTTTTTT.